This T cell receptor beta chain stems from a study of shared clonotypes between healthy human individuals. Measured with immunoSEQ multiplex PCR; TCRdb has only the in-frame clones, and not every one. This sample has 2 million or so clones, with around 95% found just once. CDR3 length equals 16 residues. The V gene lost 1 base and the J gene lost 0 bases, with 10 bases spanning the gap. Germline CDR1 SGHRS, CDR2 YFSETQ. The TCR sequence derives from a young man in good health. The sequencing input was naive CD4+ T cells sorted from blood. Sample subset: CD45RA+ positively selected. The chain couples TRBV5-1 to TRBJ2-2, with D uncertain. CDR3 bases: TGCGCCAGCAGCTTGAGAGTCAGTGCGAACACCGGGGAGCTGTTTTTT. It codes for CASSLRVSANTGELFF.